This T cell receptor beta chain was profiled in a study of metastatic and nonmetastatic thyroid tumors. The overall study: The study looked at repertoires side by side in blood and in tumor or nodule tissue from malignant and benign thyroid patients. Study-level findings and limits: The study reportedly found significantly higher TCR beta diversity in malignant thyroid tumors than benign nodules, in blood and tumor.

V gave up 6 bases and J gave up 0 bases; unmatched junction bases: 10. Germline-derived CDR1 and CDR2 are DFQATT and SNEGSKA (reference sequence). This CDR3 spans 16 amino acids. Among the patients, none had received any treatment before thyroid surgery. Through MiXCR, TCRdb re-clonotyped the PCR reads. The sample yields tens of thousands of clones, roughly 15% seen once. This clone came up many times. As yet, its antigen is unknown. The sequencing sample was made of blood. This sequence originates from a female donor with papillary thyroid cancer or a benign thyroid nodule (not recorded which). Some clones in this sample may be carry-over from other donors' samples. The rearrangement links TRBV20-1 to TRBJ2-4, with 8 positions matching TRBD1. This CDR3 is CSASGQGLLAKNIQYF. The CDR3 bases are TGCAGTGCCAGTGGACAGGGTTTACTAGCCAAAAACATTCAGTACTTC.